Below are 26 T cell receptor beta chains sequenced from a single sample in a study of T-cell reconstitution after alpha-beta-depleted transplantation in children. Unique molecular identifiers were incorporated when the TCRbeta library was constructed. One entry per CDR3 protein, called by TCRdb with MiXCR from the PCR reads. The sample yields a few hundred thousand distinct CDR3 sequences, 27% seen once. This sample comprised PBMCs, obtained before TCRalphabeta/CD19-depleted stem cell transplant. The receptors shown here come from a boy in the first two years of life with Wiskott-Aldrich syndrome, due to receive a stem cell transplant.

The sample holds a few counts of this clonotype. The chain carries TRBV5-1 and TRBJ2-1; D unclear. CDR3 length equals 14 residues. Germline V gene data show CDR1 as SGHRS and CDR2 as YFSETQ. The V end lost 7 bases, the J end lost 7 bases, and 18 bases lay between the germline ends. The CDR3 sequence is CASEPTTGLNEQFF. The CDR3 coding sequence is TGCGCCAGCGAGCCAACGACCGGGTTAAATGAGCAGTTCTTC.

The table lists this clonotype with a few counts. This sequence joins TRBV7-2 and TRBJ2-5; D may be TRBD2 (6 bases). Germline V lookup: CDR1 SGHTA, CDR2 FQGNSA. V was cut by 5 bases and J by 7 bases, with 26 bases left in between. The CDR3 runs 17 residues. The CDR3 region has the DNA TGTGCCAGCAGCCTAATGGGAGGAGATTCCGTGGGGGTGACCCAGTACTTC. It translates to CASSLMGGDSVGVTQYF.

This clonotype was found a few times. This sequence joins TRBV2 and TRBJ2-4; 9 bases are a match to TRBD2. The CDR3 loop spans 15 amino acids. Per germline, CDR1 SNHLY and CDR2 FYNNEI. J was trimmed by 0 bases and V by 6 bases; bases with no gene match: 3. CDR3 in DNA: TGTGCCAGCAGCTCGACTAGCGGAGCCAAAAACATTCAGTACTTC. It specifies CASSSTSGAKNIQYF.

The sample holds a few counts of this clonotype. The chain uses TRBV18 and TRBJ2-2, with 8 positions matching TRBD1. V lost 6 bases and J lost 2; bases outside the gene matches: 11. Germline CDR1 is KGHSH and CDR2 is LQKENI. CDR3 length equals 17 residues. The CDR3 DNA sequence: TGTGCCAGCTCGCCAGGGGGCGCACGGTTTAACACCGGGGAGCTGTTTTTT. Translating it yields CASSPGGARFNTGELFF.

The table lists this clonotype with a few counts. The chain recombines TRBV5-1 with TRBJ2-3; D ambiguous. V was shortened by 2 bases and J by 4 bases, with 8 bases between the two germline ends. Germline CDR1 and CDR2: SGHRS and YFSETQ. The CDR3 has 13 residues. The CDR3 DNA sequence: TGCGCCAGCAGCTTTTCGGACGCAGATACGCAGTATTTT. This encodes CASSFSDADTQYF.

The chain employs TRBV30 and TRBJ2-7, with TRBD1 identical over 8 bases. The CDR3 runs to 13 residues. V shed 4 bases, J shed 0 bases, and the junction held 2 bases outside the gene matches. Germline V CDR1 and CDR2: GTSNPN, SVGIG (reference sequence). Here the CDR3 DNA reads TGTGCCTGGAAAGGACAGGGCTCCTACGAGCAGTACTTC. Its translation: CAWKGQGSYEQYF.

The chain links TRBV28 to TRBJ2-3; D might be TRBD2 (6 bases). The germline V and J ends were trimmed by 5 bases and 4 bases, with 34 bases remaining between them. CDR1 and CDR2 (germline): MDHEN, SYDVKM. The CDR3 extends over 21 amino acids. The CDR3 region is CASSNPRGKHWVVTYPDTQYF. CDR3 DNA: TGTGCCAGCAGTAACCCCCGGGGGAAGCATTGGGTTGTAACGTATCCAGATACGCAGTATTTT.

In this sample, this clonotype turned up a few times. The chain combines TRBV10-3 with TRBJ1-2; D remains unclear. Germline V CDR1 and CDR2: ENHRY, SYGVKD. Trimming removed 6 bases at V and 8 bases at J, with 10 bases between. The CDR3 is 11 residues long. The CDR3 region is CAISQARGYTF. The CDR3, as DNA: TGTGCCATCAGCCAAGCACGAGGCTACACCTTC.

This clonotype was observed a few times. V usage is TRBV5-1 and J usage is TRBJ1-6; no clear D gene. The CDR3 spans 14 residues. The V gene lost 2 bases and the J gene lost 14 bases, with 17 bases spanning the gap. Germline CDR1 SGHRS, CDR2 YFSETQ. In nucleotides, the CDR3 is TGCGCCAGCAGCTTTTACGACCTTACGGGCTCCCTCCACTTT. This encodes CASSFYDLTGSLHF.

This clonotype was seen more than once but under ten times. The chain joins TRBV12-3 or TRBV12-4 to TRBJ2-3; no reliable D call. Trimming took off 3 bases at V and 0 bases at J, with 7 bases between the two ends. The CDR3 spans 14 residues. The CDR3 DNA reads TGTGCCAGCAGTTTTAGACTTAGCACAGATACGCAGTATTTT. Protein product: CASSFRLSTDTQYF.

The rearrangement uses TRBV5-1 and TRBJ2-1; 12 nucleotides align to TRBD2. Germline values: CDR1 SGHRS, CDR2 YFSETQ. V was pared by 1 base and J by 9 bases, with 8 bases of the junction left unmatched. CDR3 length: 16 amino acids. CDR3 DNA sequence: TGCGCCAGCAGCTTGCCCAGGACTAGCGGGAATGGTGAGCAGTTCTTC. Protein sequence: CASSLPRTSGNGEQFF.

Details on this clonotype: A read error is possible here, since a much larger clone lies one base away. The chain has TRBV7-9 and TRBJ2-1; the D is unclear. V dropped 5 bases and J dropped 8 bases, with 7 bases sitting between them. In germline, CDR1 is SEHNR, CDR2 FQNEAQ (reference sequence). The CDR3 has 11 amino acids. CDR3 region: CASSKVDEQFF. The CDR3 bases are TGTGCCAGCAGCAAAGTGGATGAGCAGTTCTTC.

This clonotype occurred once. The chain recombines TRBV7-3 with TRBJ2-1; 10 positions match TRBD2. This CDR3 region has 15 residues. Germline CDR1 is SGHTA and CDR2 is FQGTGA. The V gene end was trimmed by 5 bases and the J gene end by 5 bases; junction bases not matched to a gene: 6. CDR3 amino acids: CASSDMGLAHNEQFF. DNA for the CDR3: TGTGCCAGCAGCGATATGGGACTAGCGCACAATGAGCAGTTCTTC.

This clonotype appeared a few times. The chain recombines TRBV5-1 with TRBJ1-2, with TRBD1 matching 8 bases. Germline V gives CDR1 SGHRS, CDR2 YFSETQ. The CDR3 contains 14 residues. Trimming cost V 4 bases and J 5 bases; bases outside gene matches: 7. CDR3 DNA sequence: TGCGCCAGCAGCGGATCAGGGGGCTCGTATGGCTACACCTTC. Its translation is CASSGSGGSYGYTF.

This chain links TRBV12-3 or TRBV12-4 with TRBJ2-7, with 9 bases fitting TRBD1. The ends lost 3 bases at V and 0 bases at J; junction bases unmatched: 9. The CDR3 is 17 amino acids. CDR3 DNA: TGTGCCAGCAGTTTCGGACGGGGACAGGGTCACTCCTACGAGCAGTACTTC. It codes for CASSFGRGQGHSYEQYF.

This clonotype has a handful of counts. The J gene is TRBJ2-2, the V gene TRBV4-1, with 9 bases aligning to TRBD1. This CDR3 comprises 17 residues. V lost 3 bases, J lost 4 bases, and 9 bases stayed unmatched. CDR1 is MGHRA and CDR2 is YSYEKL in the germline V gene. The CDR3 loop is CASSQGTGTGSTGELFF. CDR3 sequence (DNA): TGCGCCAGCAGCCAGGGCACCGGGACAGGGAGCACCGGGGAGCTGTTTTTT.

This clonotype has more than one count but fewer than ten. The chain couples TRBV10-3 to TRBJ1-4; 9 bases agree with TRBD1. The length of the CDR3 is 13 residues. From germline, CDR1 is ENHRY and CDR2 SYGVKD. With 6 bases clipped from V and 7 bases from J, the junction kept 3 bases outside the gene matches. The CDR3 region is CAISGTGSEKLFF. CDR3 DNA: TGTGCCATCAGCGGGACAGGGTCTGAAAAACTGTTTTTT.

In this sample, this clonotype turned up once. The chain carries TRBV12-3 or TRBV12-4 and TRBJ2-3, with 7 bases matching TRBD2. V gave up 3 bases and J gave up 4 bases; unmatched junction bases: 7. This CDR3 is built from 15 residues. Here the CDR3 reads CASSFEGGPADTQYF. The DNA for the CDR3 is TGTGCCAGCAGTTTCGAGGGAGGGCCAGCAGATACGCAGTATTTT.

The CDR3: CASSQDGKGGDGYTF. The CDR3 nucleotides read TGTGCCAGCAGCCAAGATGGAAAGGGCGGCGATGGCTACACCTTC. V and J are TRBV4-2 and TRBJ1-2; D gene uncertain. Trimming took off 0 bases at V and 6 bases at J, with 14 bases between the two ends. Germline-derived CDR1 and CDR2 are LGHNA and YNFKEQ. There are 15 residues in the CDR3.

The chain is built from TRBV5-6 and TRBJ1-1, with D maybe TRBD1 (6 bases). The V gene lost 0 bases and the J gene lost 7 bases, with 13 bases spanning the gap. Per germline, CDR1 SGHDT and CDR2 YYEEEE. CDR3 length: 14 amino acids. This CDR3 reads CASSLGPDRHEAFF. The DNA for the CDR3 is TGTGCCAGCAGCTTGGGTCCGGACAGACATGAAGCTTTCTTT.

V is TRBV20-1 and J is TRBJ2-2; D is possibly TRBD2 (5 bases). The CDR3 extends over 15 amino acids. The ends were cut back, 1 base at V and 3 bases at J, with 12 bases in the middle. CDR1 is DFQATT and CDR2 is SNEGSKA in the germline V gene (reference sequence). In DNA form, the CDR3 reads TGCAGTGCTAGAGGGGGAGAGGCGTACACCGGGGAGCTGTTTTTT. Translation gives CSARGGEAYTGELFF.

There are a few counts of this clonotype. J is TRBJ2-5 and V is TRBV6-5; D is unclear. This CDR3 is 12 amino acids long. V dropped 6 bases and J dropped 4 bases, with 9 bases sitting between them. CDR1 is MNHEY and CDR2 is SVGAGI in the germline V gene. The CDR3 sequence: CASSNPRETQYF. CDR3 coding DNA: TGTGCCAGCAGCAACCCCCGAGAGACCCAGTACTTC.

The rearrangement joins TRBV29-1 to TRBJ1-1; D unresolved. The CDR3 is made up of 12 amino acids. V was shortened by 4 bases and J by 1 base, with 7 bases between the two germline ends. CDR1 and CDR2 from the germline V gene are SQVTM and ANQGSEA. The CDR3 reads CSVGVRNTEAFF. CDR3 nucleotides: TGCAGCGTTGGGGTGCGGAACACTGAAGCTTTCTTT.

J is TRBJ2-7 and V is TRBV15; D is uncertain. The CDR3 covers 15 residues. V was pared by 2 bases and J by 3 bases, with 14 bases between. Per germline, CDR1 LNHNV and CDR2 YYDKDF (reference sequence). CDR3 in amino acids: CATSRPRRQIYEQYF. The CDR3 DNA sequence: TGTGCCACCAGCAGACCCAGAAGGCAGATCTACGAGCAGTACTTC.

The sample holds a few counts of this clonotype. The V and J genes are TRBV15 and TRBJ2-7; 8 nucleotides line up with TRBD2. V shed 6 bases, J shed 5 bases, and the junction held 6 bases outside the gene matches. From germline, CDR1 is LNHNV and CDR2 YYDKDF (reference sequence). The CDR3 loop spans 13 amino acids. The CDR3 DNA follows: TGTGCCACCAGGTTTAGCGGGACGGACGAGCAGTACTTC. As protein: CATRFSGTDEQYF. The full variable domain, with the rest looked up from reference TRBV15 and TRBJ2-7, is DAMVIQNPRYQVTQFGKPVTLSCSQTLNHNVMYWYQQKSSQAPKLLFHYYDKDFNNEADTPDNFQSRRPNTSFCFLDIRSPGLGDTAMYLCATRFSGTDEQYFGPGTRLTVT.

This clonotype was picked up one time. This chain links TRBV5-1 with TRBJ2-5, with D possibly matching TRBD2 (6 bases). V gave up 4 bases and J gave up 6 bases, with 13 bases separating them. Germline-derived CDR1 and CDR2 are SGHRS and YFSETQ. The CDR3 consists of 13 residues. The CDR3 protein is CASSPGLVQTQYF. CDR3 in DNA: TGCGCCAGCAGCCCGGGACTCGTCCAGACCCAGTACTTC.